This passage covers 6 T cell receptor beta chains from one sample sequenced in a study of patients and donors after allogeneic stem cell transplantation. One entry per CDR3 protein results from TCRdb running MiXCR on the RT-PCR reads. The sample includes fewer than 500,000 distinct CDR3 sequences, 16% of them seen just once. Input material: blood, either unsorted or a sorted T cell fraction (not recorded which). These receptors were collected from a human donor who was either an allogeneic HSCT recipient or a stem cell or donor lymphocyte infusion donor (not recorded which). It is not recorded whose cells these are; they may come from a transplant donor.

This clonotype was observed a handful of times. The chain combines TRBV4-1 with TRBJ1-3; 7 nucleotides align to TRBD1. The CDR3 is made up of 16 amino acids. V was clipped by 3 bases and J by 0 bases; unmatched bases: 5. CDR1 is MGHRA, CDR2 YSYEKL, per germline. The CDR3 DNA is TGCGCCAGCAGCCAGGACAGGTCGAGCTCTGGAAACACCATATATTTT. Its protein product is CASSQDRSSSGNTIYF.

There are a few counts of this clonotype. This chain connects TRBV12-3 or TRBV12-4 to TRBJ1-1; D unresolved. The germline V and J ends were trimmed by 2 bases and 3 bases, with 13 bases remaining between them. The CDR3 runs 15 residues. The chain's CDR3 is CASSLYAPGDTEAFF. CDR3 in DNA: TGTGCCAGCAGTTTATATGCGCCTGGGGACACTGAAGCTTTCTTT.

V usage is TRBV5-1 and J usage is TRBJ2-4; tentatively, D is TRBD1 (5 bases). CDR3 length: 14 amino acids. CDR1 is SGHRS, CDR2 YFSETQ, per germline. With 7 bases removed from V and 6 bases from J, the gap between germline ends came to 17 bases. The CDR3 is CASSTAGKGNIQYF. CDR3 sequence (DNA): TGCGCCAGCTCGACTGCAGGGAAGGGAAACATTCAGTACTTC.

This clonotype was counted ten times or more. The chain joins TRBV12-3 or TRBV12-4 to TRBJ2-3, with 9 bases fitting TRBD1. This CDR3 contains 18 residues. Trimming removed 3 bases from V and 3 bases from J; junction bases left unmatched: 13. The CDR3 nucleotides are TGTGCCAGCAGTTTTCGAGCAGCCACAGGGGGCAAGACAGATACGCAGTATTTT. It yields the protein CASSFRAATGGKTDTQYF.

The sample holds a few counts of this clonotype. The rearrangement links TRBV14 to TRBJ2-7, with D perhaps matching TRBD2 (5 bases). The ends were cut back, 2 bases at V and 6 bases at J, with 11 bases in the middle. The germline V gene has CDR1 SGHDN and CDR2 FVKESK. The CDR3 is 13 residues long. CDR3 sequence (DNA): TGTGCCAGCAGCCAATCCCCGGGGATCGAGCAGTACTTC. Translation gives CASSQSPGIEQYF.

In this sample, this clonotype turned up many times. The V gene is TRBV12-3 or TRBV12-4, the J gene TRBJ1-2; D might be TRBD1 (6 bases). The CDR3 totals 16 residues. Trimming left V 4 bases short and J 1 base short, with 16 bases between. DNA for the CDR3: TGTGCCAGCAGTTCCCCCGCAGGGGCGAATAACTATGGCTACACCTTC. Translated, it gives CASSSPAGANNYGYTF.